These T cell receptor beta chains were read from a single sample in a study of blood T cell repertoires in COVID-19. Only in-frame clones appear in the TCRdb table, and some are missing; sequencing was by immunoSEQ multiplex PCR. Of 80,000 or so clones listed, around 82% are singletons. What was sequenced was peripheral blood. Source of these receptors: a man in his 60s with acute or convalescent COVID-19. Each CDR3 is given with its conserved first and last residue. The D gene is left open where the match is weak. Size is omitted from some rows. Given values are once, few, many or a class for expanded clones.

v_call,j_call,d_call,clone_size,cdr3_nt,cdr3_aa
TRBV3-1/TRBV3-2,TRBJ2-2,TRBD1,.,TGTGCCAGCAGCCAAGGACGACAGGGTTTTCGGGAGCTGTTTTTT,CASSQGRQGFRELFF
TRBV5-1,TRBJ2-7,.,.,TGCGCCAGCAGCTCGATAGCTGCTGTGGGCGAGCAGTACTTC,CASSSIAAVGEQYF
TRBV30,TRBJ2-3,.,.,TGTGCCTGGAGTGTCGGGCTAGCTAGCACAGATACGCAGTATTTT,CAWSVGLASTDTQYF
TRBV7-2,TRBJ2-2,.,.,TGTGCCAGCCGCCTGGGGCCTGACTCCGGGGAGCTGTTTTTT,CASRLGPDSGELFF
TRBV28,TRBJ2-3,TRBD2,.,TGTGCCAGCAGTCCTTGGGGGGGGGTCACAGATACGCAGTATTTT,CASSPWGGVTDTQYF
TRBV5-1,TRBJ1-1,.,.,TGCGCCAGCAGCCCTACCCCGAACACTGAAGCTTTCTTT,CASSPTPNTEAFF
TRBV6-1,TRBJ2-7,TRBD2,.,TGTGCCAGCAGTGAAGTTAGCGGGGGCCCGTACGAGCAGTACTTC,CASSEVSGGPYEQYF
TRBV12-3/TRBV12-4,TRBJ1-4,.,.,TGTGCCAGCGGGCACACTAATGAAAAACTGTTTTTT,CASGHTNEKLFF
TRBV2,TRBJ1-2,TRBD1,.,TGTGCCAGCAGTGAATTTGGGACAGGGAATGGCTACACCTTC,CASSEFGTGNGYTF
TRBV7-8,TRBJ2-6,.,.,TGTGCCAGCAGCCTATCTACTGGGGCCAACGTCCTGACTTTC,CASSLSTGANVLTF
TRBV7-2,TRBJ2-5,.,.,TGTGCCAGCAGCTTAGCGGTCCGGGAGACCCAGTACTTC,CASSLAVRETQYF
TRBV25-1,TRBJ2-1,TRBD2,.,TGTGCCAGCAGTGAATCTTCCGGCGTAGCGGGAGGGAATGAGCAGTTCTTC,CASSESSGVAGGNEQFF
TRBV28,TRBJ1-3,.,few,TGTGCCAGCAGTTTATGGGCCATGGTCTACACCACCGGGGGAAACACCATATATTTT,CASSLWAMVYTTGGNTIYF
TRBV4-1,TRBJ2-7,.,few,TGCGCCAGCAGCCAAGAGTCAGGCCCTCCGCAGTACTTC,CASSQESGPPQYF
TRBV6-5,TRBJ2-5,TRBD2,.,TGTGCCAGCAGTTACTCGGGCGGGAGTTATGAGACCCAGTACTTC,CASSYSGGSYETQYF
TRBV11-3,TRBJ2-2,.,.,TGTGCCAGCAGCTTGGGCAGTAAAACCGGGGAGCTGTTTTTT,CASSLGSKTGELFF
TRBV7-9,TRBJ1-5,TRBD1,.,TGTGCCAGCAGCTTAGGGCAGGGGGGTCAGCCCCAGCATTTT,CASSLGQGGQPQHF
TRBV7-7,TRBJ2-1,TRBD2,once,TGTGCTAGCAGCTTTGGCGGGAGGGCCACTGAGCAGTTCTTC,CASSFGGRATEQFF
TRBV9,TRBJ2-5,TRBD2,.,TGTGCCAGCAGCGTAGCAGCGGGGGGACAAGAGACCCAGTACTTC,CASSVAAGGQETQYF
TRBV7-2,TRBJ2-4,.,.,TGTGCCAGCAGCTTAGGATTGGAGAACATTCAGTACTTC,CASSLGLENIQYF
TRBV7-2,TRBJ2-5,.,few,TGTGCCAGCAGCCCCGCAGCGGTACAAGAGACCCAGTACTTC,CASSPAAVQETQYF
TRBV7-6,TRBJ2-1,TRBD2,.,TGTGCCAGCAGCTTAGTCGCTCCCCGGGGGGGGATTCCCTACAATGAGCAGTTCTTC,CASSLVAPRGGIPYNEQFF
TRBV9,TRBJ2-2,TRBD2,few,TGTGCCAGCAGAGAGGACGCGAGCGGGGAAACCGGGGAGCTGTTTTTT,CASREDASGETGELFF
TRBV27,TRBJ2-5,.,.,TGTGCCAGCAGTTTGGAAGCGGGCCGGAGGGAGACCCAGTACTTC,CASSLEAGRRETQYF
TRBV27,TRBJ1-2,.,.,TGTGCCAGCAGTTTAGCAGGCCTCTATGGCTACACCTTC,CASSLAGLYGYTF
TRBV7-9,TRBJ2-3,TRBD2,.,TGTGCCAGCAGCTGGGGACTAGCGGGAGGTTCTTTCTCCCCAGATACGCAGTATTTT,CASSWGLAGGSFSPDTQYF
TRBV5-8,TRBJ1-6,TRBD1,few,TGTGCCAGCAGCCTCGGGACAGGGTTGAATTCACCCCTCCACTTT,CASSLGTGLNSPLHF
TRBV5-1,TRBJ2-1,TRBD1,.,TGCGCCAGCAGCTTGACCGGACAGGCCCAAATCTACAATGAGCAGTTCTTC,CASSLTGQAQIYNEQFF